This TCR beta chain derives from a study of neurological immune-mediated disorders. This clonotype was seen many times. The antigen is not known. Broader study findings: Patients with HTLV-1-associated myelopathy had the highest level of TCR clonal expansion, whereas patients with multiple sclerosis had the lowest level, falling beneath the level found in healthy controls.

Germline V CDR1 and CDR2: ENHRY, SYGVKD. The V end lost 6 bases, the J end lost 0 bases, and 13 bases lay between the germline ends. CDR3 length: 15 amino acids. 5'RACE with 10-nucleotide random UMIs generated the cDNA. TCRdb analysed the 5' RACE reads with MiXCR anew, one entry per CDR3 protein. The sample includes some 86,000 distinct CDR3 sequences, around 2.6% of them seen just once. Sequenced material: PBMCs. V usage is TRBV10-3 and J usage is TRBJ2-3, with D possibly TRBD1 on 7 matching bases. The clonotype was recovered from a woman younger than 45 with multiple sclerosis. CDR3 residues: CAISGGQPSTDTQYF. The CDR3, as DNA: TGTGCCATCAGCGGGGGACAGCCTAGCACAGATACGCAGTATTTT.